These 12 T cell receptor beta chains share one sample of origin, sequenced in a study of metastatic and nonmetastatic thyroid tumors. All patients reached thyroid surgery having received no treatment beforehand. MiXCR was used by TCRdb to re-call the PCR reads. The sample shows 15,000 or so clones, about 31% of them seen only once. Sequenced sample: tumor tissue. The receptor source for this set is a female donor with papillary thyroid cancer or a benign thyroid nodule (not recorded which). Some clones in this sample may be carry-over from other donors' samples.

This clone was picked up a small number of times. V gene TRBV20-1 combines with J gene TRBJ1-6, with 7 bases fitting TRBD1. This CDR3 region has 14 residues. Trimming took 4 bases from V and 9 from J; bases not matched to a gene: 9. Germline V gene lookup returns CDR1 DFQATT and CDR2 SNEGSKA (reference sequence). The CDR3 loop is CSAKKDRVASPLHF. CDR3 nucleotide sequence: TGCAGTGCTAAAAAAGACAGGGTGGCTTCACCCCTCCACTTT.

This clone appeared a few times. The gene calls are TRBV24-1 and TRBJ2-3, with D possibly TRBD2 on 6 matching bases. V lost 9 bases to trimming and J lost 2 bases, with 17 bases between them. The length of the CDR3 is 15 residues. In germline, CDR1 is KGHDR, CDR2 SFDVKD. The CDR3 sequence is CATSSWDLPTDTQYF. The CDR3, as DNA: TGTGCCACCTCCTCCTGGGACTTACCCACAGATACGCAGTATTTT.

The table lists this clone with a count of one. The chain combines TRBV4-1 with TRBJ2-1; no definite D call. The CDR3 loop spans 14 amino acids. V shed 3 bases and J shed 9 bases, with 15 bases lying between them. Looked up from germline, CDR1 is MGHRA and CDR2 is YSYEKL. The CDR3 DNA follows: TGCGCCAGCAGCCAGGCATCCGGCGGCGTTGAGCAGTTCTTC. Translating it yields CASSQASGGVEQFF.

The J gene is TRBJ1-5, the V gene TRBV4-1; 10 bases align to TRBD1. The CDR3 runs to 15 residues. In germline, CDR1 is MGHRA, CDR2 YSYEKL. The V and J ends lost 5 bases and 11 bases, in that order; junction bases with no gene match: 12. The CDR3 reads CASSYRQGAGQSQHF. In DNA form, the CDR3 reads TGCGCCAGCAGCTACCGACAGGGGGCAGGCCAGTCCCAGCATTTT.

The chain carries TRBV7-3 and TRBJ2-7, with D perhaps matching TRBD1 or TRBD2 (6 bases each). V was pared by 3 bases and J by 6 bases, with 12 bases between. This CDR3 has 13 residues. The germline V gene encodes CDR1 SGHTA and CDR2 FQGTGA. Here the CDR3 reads CASSLTRGIEQYF. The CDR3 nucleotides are TGTGCCAGCAGCTTGACTAGGGGGATCGAGCAGTACTTC.

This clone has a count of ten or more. CDR3 residues: CASRRGTNNSPLHF. For the CDR3, the DNA is TGTGCCAGCAGGCGGGGGACGAATAATTCACCCCTCCACTTT. The chain carries TRBV12-3 or TRBV12-4 and TRBJ1-6; D possibly corresponds to TRBD1 (5 bases). The CDR3 is 14 amino acids. Deletions cut 6 bases from V and 5 bases from J, with 11 bases between.

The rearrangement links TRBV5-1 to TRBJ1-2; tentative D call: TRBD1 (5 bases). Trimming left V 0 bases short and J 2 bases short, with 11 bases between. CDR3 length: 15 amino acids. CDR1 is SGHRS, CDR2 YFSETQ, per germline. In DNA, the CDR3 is TGCGCCAGCAGCTTGGTGGGGGAGGAAAACTATGGCTACACCTTC. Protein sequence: CASSLVGEENYGYTF.

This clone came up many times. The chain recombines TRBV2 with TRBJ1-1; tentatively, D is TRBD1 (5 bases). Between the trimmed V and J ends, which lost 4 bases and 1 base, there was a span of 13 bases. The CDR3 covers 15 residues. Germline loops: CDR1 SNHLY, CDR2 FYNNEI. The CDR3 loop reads CASSVGGGSNTEAFF. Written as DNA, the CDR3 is TGTGCCAGCAGTGTGGGGGGGGGGTCGAACACTGAAGCTTTCTTT. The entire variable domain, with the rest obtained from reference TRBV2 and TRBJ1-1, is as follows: EPEVTQTPSHQVTQMGQEVILRCVPISNHLYFYWYRQILGQKVEFLVSFYNNEISEKSEIFDDQFSVERPDGSNFTLKIRSTKLEDSAMYFCASSVGGGSNTEAFFGQGTRLTVV.

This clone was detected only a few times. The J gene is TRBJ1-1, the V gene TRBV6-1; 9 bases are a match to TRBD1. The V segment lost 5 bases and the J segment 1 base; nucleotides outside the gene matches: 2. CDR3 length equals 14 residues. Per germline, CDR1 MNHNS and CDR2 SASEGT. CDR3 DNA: TGTGCCAGCAGTAACAGGGGGCGGAACACTGAAGCTTTCTTT. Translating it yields CASSNRGRNTEAFF.

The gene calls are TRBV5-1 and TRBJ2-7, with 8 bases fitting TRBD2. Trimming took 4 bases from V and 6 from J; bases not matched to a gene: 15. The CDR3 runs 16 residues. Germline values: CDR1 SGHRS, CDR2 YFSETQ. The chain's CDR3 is CASSQRGSRGRAEQYF. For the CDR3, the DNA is TGCGCCAGCAGCCAGCGGGGGAGTAGGGGTCGCGCCGAGCAGTACTTC.

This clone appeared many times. CDR3 nucleotide sequence: TGTGCCAGCAGTGCCCAGGGTACGGGCAATCAGCCCCAGCATTTT. Amino acid sequence: CASSAQGTGNQPQHF. The V call is TRBV2, the J call TRBJ1-5; perhaps TRBD1 as D (5 bases). The CDR3 has 15 residues. The V gene lost 4 bases and the J gene lost 2 bases, with 12 bases spanning the gap. Germline-derived CDR1 and CDR2 are SNHLY and FYNNEI. The full variable domain, with the rest looked up from reference TRBV2 and TRBJ1-5, is EPEVTQTPSHQVTQMGQEVILRCVPISNHLYFYWYRQILGQKVEFLVSFYNNEISEKSEIFDDQFSVERPDGSNFTLKIRSTKLEDSAMYFCASSAQGTGNQPQHFGDGTRLSIL.

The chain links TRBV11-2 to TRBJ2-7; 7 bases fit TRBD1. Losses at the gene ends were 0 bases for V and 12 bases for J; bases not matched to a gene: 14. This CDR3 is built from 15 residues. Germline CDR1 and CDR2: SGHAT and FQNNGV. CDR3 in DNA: TGTGCCAGCAGCTTAGATGTACAGGGGCGCCTGGAGGTGTACTTC. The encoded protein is CASSLDVQGRLEVYF.